What follows are 4 T cell receptor beta chains derived from one specimen sequenced in a study of T cell responses to AZD1222 COVID-19 vaccine. Profiled with immunoSEQ multiplex PCR; TCRdb holds only in-frame clones, not every one. The sample lists about 110,000 clones; 91% were seen once. The source was peripheral blood, collected on day 0 of AZD1222 vaccination. These receptor sequences come from an adult in good health.

This clone appeared a few times. V gene TRBV5-8 combines with J gene TRBJ1-4; D not resolved. Trimming took off 6 bases at V and 7 bases at J, with 16 bases between the two ends. The CDR3 is 14 amino acids. The germline V gene has CDR1 SGHTS and CDR2 YDEGEE. CDR3 bases: TGTGCCAGCACCAGGTTGTTGTACGGTGAAAAACTGTTTTTT. Translation: CASTRLLYGEKLFF. Supplemented by reference TRBV5-8 and TRBJ1-4, the full variable domain reads EAGVTQSPTHLIKTRGQQATLRCSPISGHTSVYWYQQALGLGLQFLLWYDEGEERNRGNFPPRFSGRQFPNYSSELNVNALELEDSALYLCASTRLLYGEKLFFGSGTQLSVL.

V is TRBV10-2 and J is TRBJ1-4; 7 bases match TRBD1. Germline V lookup: CDR1 WSHSY, CDR2 SAAADI. This CDR3 is built from 15 residues. V was clipped by 5 bases and J by 7 bases; unmatched bases: 10. Here the CDR3 reads CASSYTGAVGEKLFF. CDR3 coding DNA: TGCGCCAGCAGTTATACAGGGGCGGTAGGTGAAAAACTGTTTTTT.

The rearrangement links TRBV6-5 to TRBJ1-5; possible D gene TRBD1, 6 bases. Germline V gives CDR1 MNHEY, CDR2 SVGAGI. Trimming left V 6 bases short and J 3 bases short, with 9 bases between. The CDR3 extends over 13 amino acids. The CDR3 region is CASRRDNNQPQHF. The DNA for the CDR3 is TGTGCCAGCAGGAGGGACAACAATCAGCCCCAGCATTTT.

The gene calls are TRBV7-6 and TRBJ1-1, with 9 nucleotides matching TRBD1. The CDR3 length is 15 residues. Germline V gene data show CDR1 as SGHVS and CDR2 as FNYEAQ. Trimming cost V 3 bases and J 1 base; bases outside gene matches: 3. DNA of the CDR3: TGTGCCAGCAGCTTGAGGACAGGGGCGAACACTGAAGCTTTCTTT. Its protein is CASSLRTGANTEAFF.